This T cell receptor (beta chain) stems from a study of blood T cell repertoires in COVID-19 (dated by TCRdb to 2020 to 2022). For context, the study as a whole: The collaborator samples originated in the United States, Italy and Spain and spanned the acute and convalescent phases of COVID-19. The material from the prospective study consisted of cDNA or gDNA derived from T cells, B-cell-depleted T cells, or PBMCs. The dataset comprised deeply sampled blood TCRbeta repertoires from subjects exposed to, actively infected with, or recovered from COVID-19. The repertoires were released in a freely available public database meant as a resource for research on the immune response to SARS-CoV-2. Samples came from the ongoing ImmuneRACE study (first 160 participants) plus 1,254 subjects from 6 global collaborators. The sample metadata nearly always contained a de-identified subject ID, COVID-19 status, age in years and sex. Where available, HLA class I and class II types were taken from metadata supplied by the sample provider and were not determined by assay-based typing.

Whole blood was collected in K2EDTA tubes by collaborating institutions according to the institutions' own protocols. Collaborator samples were shipped for TCRbeta analysis as frozen whole blood, isolated PBMCs, or DNA extracted from either sample type. To note about this clone: No cognate antigen has been identified for it. Nothing much larger sits one base from this clone, and base qualities are not available.

The research as a whole found: Clinical and demographic metadata were provided uncurated, with the amount varying by source and participant.

The germline V gene gives CDR1 as LGHNA and CDR2 as YSLEER. V is cut by 2 bases and J by 5 bases, and the space between the germline ends is 13 bases. Measured from the cysteine to the phenylalanine, the CDR3 is 16 residues long. Left in the record is the CDR3 DNA by itself, 48 bases read in frame from the first base. TCRbeta CDR3 regions were amplified from genomic DNA by means of the immunoSEQ Assay, a bias-controlled multiplex PCR. Per the source publication's procedure: Within the assay, amplification of reference gene primers was used to estimate how many nucleated cells each sample contained. Sequence reads were collapsed and filtered to measure the absolute abundance of every unique TCRbeta CDR3 rearrangement. For each sample, productive Simpson clonality was calculated by taking the square root of Simpson's diversity index across productive rearrangements. What TCRdb holds here is the immuneACCESS table cut down to in-frame rearrangements. Part of the clones is not present; checked against another copy, under half of the missing clones reflect an unresolved V gene, and the others are unexplained. V and J calls and clone size come straight from that table; D and trimming were deduced from the DNA. Here the sample has 100,000 to 150,000 clones; 60% to 85% occur a single time. The ten largest clonotypes hold about 2% of the sample.

The chain is encoded by TRBV4-3 joined to TRBJ1-6; TRBD1 is a possible D gene, resting on 6 matching bases. This receptor was taken from a man between 65 and 85 years old with acute or convalescent COVID-19. Sequencing input: peripheral blood. The DNA sequence is TGCGCCAGCAGCCAATCCCCCCGACAGGATAATTCACCCCTCCACTTT. This translates into CASSQSPRQDNSPLHF.